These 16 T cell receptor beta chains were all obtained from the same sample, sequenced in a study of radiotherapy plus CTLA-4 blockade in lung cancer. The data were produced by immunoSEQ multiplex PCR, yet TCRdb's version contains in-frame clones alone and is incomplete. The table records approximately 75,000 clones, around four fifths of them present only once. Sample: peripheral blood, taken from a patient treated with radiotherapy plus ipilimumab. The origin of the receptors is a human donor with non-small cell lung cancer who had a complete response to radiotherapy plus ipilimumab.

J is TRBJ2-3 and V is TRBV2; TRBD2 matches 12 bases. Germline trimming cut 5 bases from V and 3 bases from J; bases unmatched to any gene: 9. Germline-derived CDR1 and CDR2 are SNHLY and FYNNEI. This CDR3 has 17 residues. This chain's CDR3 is CASSKMGLAGATDTQYF. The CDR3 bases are TGTGCCAGCAGTAAGATGGGACTAGCGGGCGCAACAGATACGCAGTATTTT. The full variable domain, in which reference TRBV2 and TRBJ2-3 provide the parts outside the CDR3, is EPEVTQTPSHQVTQMGQEVILRCVPISNHLYFYWYRQILGQKVEFLVSFYNNEISEKSEIFDDQFSVERPDGSNFTLKIRSTKLEDSAMYFCASSKMGLAGATDTQYFGPGTRLTVL.

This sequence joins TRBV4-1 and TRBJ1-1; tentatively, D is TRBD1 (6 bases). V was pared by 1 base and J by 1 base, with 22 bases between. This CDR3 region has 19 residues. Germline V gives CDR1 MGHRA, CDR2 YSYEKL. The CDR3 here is CASSQAALETGTRNTEAFF. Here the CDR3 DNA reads TGCGCCAGCAGCCAAGCGGCCCTTGAAACCGGGACACGGAACACTGAAGCTTTCTTT.

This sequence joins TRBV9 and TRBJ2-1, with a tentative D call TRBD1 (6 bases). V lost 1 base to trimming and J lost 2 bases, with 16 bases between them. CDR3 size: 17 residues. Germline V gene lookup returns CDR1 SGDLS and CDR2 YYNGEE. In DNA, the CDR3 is TGTGCCAGCAGCGTAAGCCTACAGGGAAGTGCCTACAATGAGCAGTTCTTC. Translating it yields CASSVSLQGSAYNEQFF.

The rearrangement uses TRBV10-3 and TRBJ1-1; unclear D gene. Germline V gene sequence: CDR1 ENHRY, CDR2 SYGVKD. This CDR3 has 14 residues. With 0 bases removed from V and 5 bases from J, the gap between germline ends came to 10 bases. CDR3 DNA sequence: TGTGCCATCAGTGAGTCGCTGGGTATTACTGAAGCTTTCTTT. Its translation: CAISESLGITEAFF.

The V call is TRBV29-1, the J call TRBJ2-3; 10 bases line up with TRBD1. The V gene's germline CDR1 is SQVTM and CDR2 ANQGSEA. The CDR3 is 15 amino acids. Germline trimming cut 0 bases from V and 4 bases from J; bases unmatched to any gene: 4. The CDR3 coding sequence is TGCAGCGTTGAAGATATTGGGACAGGGGCAGATACGCAGTATTTT. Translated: CSVEDIGTGADTQYF.

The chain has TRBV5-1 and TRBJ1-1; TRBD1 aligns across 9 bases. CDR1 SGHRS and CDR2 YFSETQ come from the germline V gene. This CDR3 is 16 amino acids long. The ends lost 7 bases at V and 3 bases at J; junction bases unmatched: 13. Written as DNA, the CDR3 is TGCGCCAGCTCCCAAAGGCCAGGACAGGGGTACACTGAAGCTTTCTTT. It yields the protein CASSQRPGQGYTEAFF. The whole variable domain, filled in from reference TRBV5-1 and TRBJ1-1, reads KAGVTQTPRYLIKTRGQQVTLSCSPISGHRSVSWYQQTPGQGLQFLFEYFSETQRNKGNFPGRFSGRQFSNSRSEMNVSTLELGDSALYLCASSQRPGQGYTEAFFGQGTRLTVV.

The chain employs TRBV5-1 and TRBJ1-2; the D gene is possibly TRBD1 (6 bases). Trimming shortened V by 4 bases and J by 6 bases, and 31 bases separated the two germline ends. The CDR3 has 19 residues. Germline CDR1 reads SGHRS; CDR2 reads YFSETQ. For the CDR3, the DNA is TGCGCCAGCAGCAGTATAACAGGGACCCCACGCCCAATAGATGATGGCTACACCTTC. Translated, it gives CASSSITGTPRPIDDGYTF.

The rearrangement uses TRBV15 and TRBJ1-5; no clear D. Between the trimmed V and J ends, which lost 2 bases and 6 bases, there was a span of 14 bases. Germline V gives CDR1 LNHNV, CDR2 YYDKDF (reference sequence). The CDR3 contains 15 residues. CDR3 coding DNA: TGTGCCACCAGCAGAAACGACATGGTGGGTCAGCCCCAGCATTTT. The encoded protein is CATSRNDMVGQPQHF.

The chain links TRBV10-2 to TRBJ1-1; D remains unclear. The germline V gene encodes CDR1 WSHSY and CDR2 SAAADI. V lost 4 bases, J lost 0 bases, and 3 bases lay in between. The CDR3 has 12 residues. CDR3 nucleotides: TGCGCCAGCAGTGGCATGAACACTGAAGCTTTCTTT. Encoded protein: CASSGMNTEAFF.

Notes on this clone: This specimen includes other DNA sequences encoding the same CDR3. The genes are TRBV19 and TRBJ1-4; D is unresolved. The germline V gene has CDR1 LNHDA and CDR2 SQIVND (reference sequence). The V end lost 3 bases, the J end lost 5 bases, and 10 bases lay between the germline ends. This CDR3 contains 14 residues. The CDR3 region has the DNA TGTGCCAGTAGTATCGTGAGCCAGAATGAAAAACTGTTTTTT. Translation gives CASSIVSQNEKLFF. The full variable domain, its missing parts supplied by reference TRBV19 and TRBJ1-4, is DGGITQSPKYLFRKEGQNVTLSCEQNLNHDAMYWYRQDPGQGLRLIYYSQIVNDFQKGDIAEGYSVSREKKESFPLTVTSAQKNPTAFYLCASSIVSQNEKLFFGSGTQLSVL.

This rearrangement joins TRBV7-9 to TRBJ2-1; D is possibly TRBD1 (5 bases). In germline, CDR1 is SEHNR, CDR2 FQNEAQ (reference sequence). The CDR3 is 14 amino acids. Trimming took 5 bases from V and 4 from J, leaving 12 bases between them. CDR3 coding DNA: TGTGCCAGCAGCCCTCGGCAGGGTTACAATGAGCAGTTCTTC. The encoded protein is CASSPRQGYNEQFF.

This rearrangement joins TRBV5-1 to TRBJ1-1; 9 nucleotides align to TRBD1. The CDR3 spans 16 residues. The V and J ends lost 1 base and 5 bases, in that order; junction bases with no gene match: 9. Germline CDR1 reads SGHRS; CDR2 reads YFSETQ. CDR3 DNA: TGCGCCAGCAGCTTGAGCCCGGGACAGGGTAAAACTGAAGCTTTCTTT. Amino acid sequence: CASSLSPGQGKTEAFF.

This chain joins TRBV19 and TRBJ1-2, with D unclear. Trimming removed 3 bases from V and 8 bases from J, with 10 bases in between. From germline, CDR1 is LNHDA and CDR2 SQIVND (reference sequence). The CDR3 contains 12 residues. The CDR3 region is CASSMRAEGYTF. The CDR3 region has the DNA TGTGCCAGTAGTATGAGGGCAGAAGGCTACACCTTC. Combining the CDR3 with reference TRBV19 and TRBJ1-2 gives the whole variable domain DGGITQSPKYLFRKEGQNVTLSCEQNLNHDAMYWYRQDPGQGLRLIYYSQIVNDFQKGDIAEGYSVSREKKESFPLTVTSAQKNPTAFYLCASSMRAEGYTFGSGTRLTVV.

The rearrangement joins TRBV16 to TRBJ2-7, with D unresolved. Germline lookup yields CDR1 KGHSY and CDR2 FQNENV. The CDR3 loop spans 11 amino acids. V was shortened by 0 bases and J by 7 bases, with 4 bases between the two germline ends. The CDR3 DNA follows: TGTGCCAGCAGCCAATCGACAGAGCAGTACGTC. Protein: CASSQSTEQYV.

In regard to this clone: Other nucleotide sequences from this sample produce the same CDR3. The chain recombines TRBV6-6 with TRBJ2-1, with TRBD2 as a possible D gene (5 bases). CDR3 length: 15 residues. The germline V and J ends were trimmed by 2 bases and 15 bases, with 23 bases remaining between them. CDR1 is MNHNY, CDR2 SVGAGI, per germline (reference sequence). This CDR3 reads CASSYAEWTQGAGFF. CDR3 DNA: TGTGCCAGCAGTTACGCTGAATGGACTCAAGGAGCCGGGTTCTTC.

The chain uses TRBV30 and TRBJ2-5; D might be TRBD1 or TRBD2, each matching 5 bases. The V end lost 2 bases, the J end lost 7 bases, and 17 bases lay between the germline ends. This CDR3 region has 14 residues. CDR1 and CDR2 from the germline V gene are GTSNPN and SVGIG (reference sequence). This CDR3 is CAWSQDTSSGTQYF. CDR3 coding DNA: TGTGCCTGGAGTCAGGACACCTCGAGCGGGACCCAGTACTTC.